What follows are 23 T cell receptor beta chains derived from one specimen sequenced in a study of T cell repertoires in aging, cancer and after chemotherapy. Amplification of TCR beta used genomic DNA extracted from peripheral blood. Rearranged V-D-J TRB sequences were amplified with a mixed TRB-A/B primer pool. TCRdb redid the calling of the multiplex PCR reads with MiXCR, one entry per CDR3 protein. The sample includes some 5,100 distinct CDR3 sequences, about 20% seen only once; the top ten take around 9%. Sequencing was performed on blood. The receptors were sampled from a human donor in good health. The donor label of this sample is uncertain.

This clonotype is medium-sized by share. V gene TRBV19 combines with J gene TRBJ2-7; TRBD1 is a possible D gene (6 bases). CDR3 length: 11 amino acids. Germline CDR1 is LNHDA and CDR2 is SQIVND (reference sequence). V was cut by 5 bases and J by 6 bases, with 8 bases left in between. The DNA of the CDR3 is TGTGCCAGTAGTCAGGGGCGCGAGCAGTACTTC. It yields the protein CASSQGREQYF. The full variable domain, in which reference TRBV19 and TRBJ2-7 provide the parts outside the CDR3, is DGGITQSPKYLFRKEGQNVTLSCEQNLNHDAMYWYRQDPGQGLRLIYYSQIVNDFQKGDIAEGYSVSREKKESFPLTVTSAQKNPTAFYLCASSQGREQYFGPGTRLTVT.

This clonotype was seen at least ten times. The chain has TRBV6-6 and TRBJ2-6; no reliable D call. The V and J ends lost 5 bases and 5 bases respectively, with 4 bases between them. CDR3 size: 12 residues. CDR1 MNHNY and CDR2 SVGAGI come from the germline V gene (reference sequence). The CDR3: CASSPRANVLTF. In DNA form, the CDR3 reads TGTGCCAGCAGTCCCAGGGCCAACGTCCTGACTTTC.

By share, this clonotype ranks as medium-sized (0.01 to 0.1%). The chain has TRBV6-5 and TRBJ2-7, with 8 bases lining up with TRBD1. The CDR3 runs 15 residues. J gave up 3 bases and V 7 bases, and 11 bases lay outside the gene matches. Germline V gives CDR1 MNHEY, CDR2 SVGAGI. The CDR3 DNA is TGTGCCAGCACCCCACGGGCGGACAGGGTCTACGAGCAGTACTTC. Translating gives CASTPRADRVYEQYF.

This clonotype was counted a single time. The chain combines TRBV19 with TRBJ2-1, with TRBD2 matching over 9 bases. The length of the CDR3 is 15 residues. The germline V gene has CDR1 LNHDA and CDR2 SQIVND (reference sequence). V was clipped by 3 bases and J by 6 bases; unmatched bases: 6. The DNA for the CDR3 is TGTGCCAGTAGTATTCATGGCGGGGGGGCCAATGAGCAGTTCTTC. Protein sequence: CASSIHGGGANEQFF.

In its sample, this clonotype ranks as medium-sized (0.01 to 0.1%). The gene calls are TRBV19 and TRBJ2-3; 7 bases line up with TRBD2. The V gene's germline CDR1 is LNHDA and CDR2 SQIVND (reference sequence). V dropped 10 bases and J dropped 5; count of bases not matched to a gene: 15. This CDR3 spans 15 amino acids. The CDR3, as DNA: TGTGCCACGGGTTGGGGCGGGAGTATTGGAGATACGCAGTATTTT. Translated: CATGWGGSIGDTQYF. Using reference TRBV19 and TRBJ2-3 for the parts outside the CDR3, the full variable domain is DGGITQSPKYLFRKEGQNVTLSCEQNLNHDAMYWYRQDPGQGLRLIYYSQIVNDFQKGDIAEGYSVSREKKESFPLTVTSAQKNPTAFYLCATGWGGSIGDTQYFGPGTRLTVL.

In its sample, this clonotype is medium-sized (0.01 to 0.1%). V is TRBV6-5 and J is TRBJ2-7; the D gene is possibly TRBD1 (8 bases). Germline loops: CDR1 MNHEY, CDR2 SVGAGI. This CDR3 contains 16 residues. The V and J ends lost 4 bases and 4 bases respectively, with 20 bases between them. The DNA of the CDR3 is TGTGCCAGCAGTTTCGGACAGGGAGGGGAGCCATACGAGCAGTACTTC. This encodes CASSFGQGGEPYEQYF.

This clonotype has ten or more counts. This chain joins TRBV5-4 and TRBJ1-1, with D unresolved. Germline V lookup: CDR1 SGHNT, CDR2 YYREEE (reference sequence). This CDR3 comprises 11 residues. Trimming took off 3 bases at V and 3 bases at J, with 3 bases between the two ends. CDR3: CASSSDTEAFF. Written as DNA, the CDR3 is TGTGCCAGCAGCTCCGACACTGAAGCTTTCTTT.

This clonotype is medium-sized (0.01 to 0.1%). V gene TRBV6-1 combines with J gene TRBJ2-7; 8 bases are shared with TRBD1. CDR3 length: 13 residues. After removal of 6 bases from V and 5 bases from J, the junction contained 6 bases not matched to a gene. CDR1 is MNHNS, CDR2 SASEGT, per germline. CDR3 residues: CASRWTGSNEQYF. CDR3 sequence (DNA): TGTGCCAGCAGATGGACAGGGAGTAACGAGCAGTACTTC.

By sample fraction, this clonotype is medium-sized. This chain links TRBV18 with TRBJ2-3, with D unresolved. Trimming pared 3 bases from V and 4 bases from J, leaving 14 bases between. Germline CDR1 KGHSH, CDR2 LQKENI. This CDR3 spans 15 amino acids. The CDR3 bases are TGTGCCAGCTCACCCCTCGACATCACGCCAGATACGCAGTATTTT. Amino acid sequence: CASSPLDITPDTQYF.

This clonotype rates as medium-sized (0.01 to 0.1%). This chain connects TRBV6-6 to TRBJ1-1; D is perhaps TRBD1 (6 bases). Trimming took 2 bases from V and 3 from J, leaving 10 bases between them. Germline CDR1 is MNHNY and CDR2 is SVGAGI (reference sequence). This CDR3 contains 14 residues. The CDR3 coding sequence is TGTGCCAGCAGTTACCTGGGGGCGGACACTGAAGCTTTCTTT. This codes for CASSYLGADTEAFF.

Judged by abundance, this clonotype is medium-sized (0.01 to 0.1%). This chain connects TRBV15 to TRBJ1-5, with a possible D match to TRBD1 (5 bases). V was pared by 1 base and J by 8 bases, with 12 bases between. Germline V gene lookup returns CDR1 LNHNV and CDR2 YYDKDF (reference sequence). This CDR3 region has 14 residues. This chain's CDR3 is CATSRAAGREPQHF. The CDR3 coding sequence is TGTGCCACCAGCAGAGCGGCAGGGAGGGAGCCCCAGCATTTT.

This clonotype was seen just once. The chain couples TRBV10-2 to TRBJ2-7, with D perhaps TRBD1 (6 bases). Trimming pared 5 bases from V and 3 bases from J, leaving 14 bases between. The CDR3 loop spans 14 amino acids. Germline CDR1 reads WSHSY; CDR2 reads SAAADI. DNA for the CDR3: TGCGCCAGCAGTTTACACAGGGATAGCTACGAGCAGTACTTC. Its protein product is CASSLHRDSYEQYF.

In this sample, this clonotype is medium-sized (0.01 to 0.1%). V gene TRBV29-1 combines with J gene TRBJ2-4; D remains ambiguous. The CDR3 is made up of 14 amino acids. V was clipped by 7 bases and J by 7 bases, with 20 bases between them. Per germline, CDR1 SQVTM and CDR2 ANQGSEA. This CDR3 reads CSATVESVKNIQYF. The CDR3 DNA reads TGCAGCGCCACGGTGGAATCCGTCAAGAACATTCAGTACTTC.

This clonotype is medium-sized. The chain couples TRBV6-6 to TRBJ2-1, with D maybe TRBD2 (6 bases). CDR1 is MNHNY and CDR2 is SVGAGI in the germline V gene (reference sequence). Trimming shortened V by 2 bases and J by 4 bases, and 9 bases separated the two germline ends. The CDR3 covers 14 residues. The CDR3 DNA follows: TGTGCCAGCAGTTACGCGGGGCGATACAATGAGCAGTTCTTC. Translated, it gives CASSYAGRYNEQFF.

This clonotype is labeled medium-sized. The J gene is TRBJ2-7, the V gene TRBV19, with 11 bases matching TRBD1. Germline V CDR1 and CDR2: LNHDA, SQIVND (reference sequence). Trimming cost V 6 bases and J 5 bases; bases outside gene matches: 6. This CDR3 region has 14 residues. The CDR3 spells CASRDRGLSDEQYF. The CDR3 DNA reads as TGTGCCAGTAGGGACAGGGGGCTTTCGGACGAGCAGTACTTC. Based on the CDR3 plus reference TRBV19 and TRBJ2-7, the full variable domain is DGGITQSPKYLFRKEGQNVTLSCEQNLNHDAMYWYRQDPGQGLRLIYYSQIVNDFQKGDIAEGYSVSREKKESFPLTVTSAQKNPTAFYLCASRDRGLSDEQYFGPGTRLTVT.

For this clonotype: The junction departs from germline at one end; a sequencing error may be responsible. The chain combines TRBV28 with TRBJ1-1; D gene unclear. CDR1 MDHEN and CDR2 SYDVKM come from the germline V gene. The CDR3 has 16 amino acids. CDR3 nucleotide sequence: TGTGCCAGCAGTCCCAGGACGATCCGATTGAACTCTGAAGCTTTCTTT. It specifies CASSPRTIRLNSEAFF.

At least ten counts were recorded for this clonotype. The chain couples TRBV24-1 to TRBJ2-1; possible D gene TRBD2, 5 bases. V lost 3 bases, J lost 4 bases, and 9 bases lay in between. The CDR3 is made up of 14 amino acids. Germline CDR1 is KGHDR and CDR2 is SFDVKD. CDR3 loop: CATSDRGQYNEQFF. CDR3 nucleotides: TGTGCCACCAGTGATCGCGGGCAGTACAATGAGCAGTTCTTC.

This clonotype is termed medium-sized. The chain joins TRBV29-1 to TRBJ2-3, with D hard to call. The germline CDR1 and CDR2 sequences are SQVTM and ANQGSEA. V lost 8 bases to trimming and J lost 3 bases, with 9 bases between them. The CDR3 covers 11 residues. For the CDR3, the DNA is TGCAGCTATACATGGACAGATACGCAGTATTTT. Translating gives CSYTWTDTQYF.

By frequency in the sample, this clonotype is medium-sized. The chain couples TRBV19 to TRBJ2-1, with 9 nucleotides matching TRBD1. The length of the CDR3 is 15 residues. V lost 5 bases and J lost 3; bases outside the gene matches: 5. Germline V gives CDR1 LNHDA, CDR2 SQIVND (reference sequence). CDR3 sequence reads: CASSYKGQGYNEQFF. The CDR3 DNA reads as TGTGCCAGTAGTTATAAGGGACAGGGCTACAATGAGCAGTTCTTC.

There are a few counts of this clonotype. The chain has TRBV20-1 and TRBJ2-1, with a weak D call TRBD2 (6 bases). V was trimmed by 6 bases and J by 2 bases, leaving 17 bases between them. The CDR3 is 15 residues long. The germline gives CDR1 DFQATT, CDR2 SNEGSKA (reference sequence). The CDR3 bases are TGCAGTGCAGAGGGACTCCATTATACCTACAATGAGCAGTTCTTC. Amino acids: CSAEGLHYTYNEQFF.

The chain employs TRBV6-2 or TRBV6-3 and TRBJ1-3; the D is unclear. V lost 2 bases and J 2 bases, leaving 10 bases between the germline ends. This CDR3 comprises 15 residues. Per germline, CDR1 MNHEY and CDR2 SVGEGT. The CDR3 spells CASSYAGEAGNTIYF. In nucleotides, the CDR3 is TGTGCCAGCAGTTACGCAGGAGAGGCTGGAAACACCATATATTTT.

This clonotype is deemed medium-sized. This chain joins TRBV6-1 and TRBJ1-2; TRBD1 matches at 8 bases. The ends lost 5 bases at V and 1 base at J; junction bases unmatched: 9. CDR1 MNHNS and CDR2 SASEGT come from the germline V gene. This CDR3 is 16 amino acids long. This CDR3 reads CASSFQRQGSNYGYTF. CDR3 coding DNA: TGTGCCAGCAGTTTTCAGAGACAGGGGAGTAACTATGGCTACACCTTC.

Within the sample, this clonotype is medium-sized. V is TRBV6-1 and J is TRBJ1-4, with no clear D. The CDR3 totals 14 residues. Germline loops: CDR1 MNHNS, CDR2 SASEGT. V was trimmed by 1 base and J by 1 base, leaving 4 bases between them. CDR3 residues: CASSEGGTNEKLFF. DNA for the CDR3: TGTGCCAGCAGTGAAGGGGGAACTAATGAAAAACTGTTTTTT.